This TCR beta chain appears in the sequencing data of a study of identical twins. Study-wide points: Sequences that were out-of-frame, alpha and twin-shared displayed an excess of low generation probability.

Only a few counts were recorded for this clonotype. The antigen is unknown. Each CDR3 protein is one row after TCRdb ran MiXCR on the 5' RACE reads. Here the sample spans a few hundred thousand distinct CDR3 sequences, roughly an eighth being singletons. V lost 4 bases to trimming and J lost 4 bases; unmatched junction nucleotides: 3. Germline loops: CDR1 KGHDR, CDR2 SFDVKD. The CDR3 totals 14 residues. This sample was also put to use in a study of yellow fever vaccine responses in identical twins.

The sequence derives from a woman aged 18-30 years in good health. The specimen was CD8+ T cells sorted from blood. The J gene is TRBJ2-7, the V gene TRBV24-1; TRBD1 aligns across 10 bases. The CDR3 nucleotides read TGTGCCACCAGTGAGACAGGGGGCGTTTACGAGCAGTACTTC. Protein sequence: CATSETGGVYEQYF.